Below, 16 T cell receptor beta chains from the same sample are listed, as sequenced in a study of cytomegalovirus exposure and HLA in healthy donors. PCR employed 60 Vbeta and 13 Jbeta primers. Generated by immunoSEQ multiplex PCR, the TCRdb table keeps only in-frame clones and is missing some. Counted here are about 110,000 clones, about three quarters occurring once; the ten biggest clones make up roughly 2.9%. The material sequenced was PBMCs. The receptors were sampled from a woman in her fifties or sixties in good health and CMV-seropositive.

The chain combines TRBV5-1 with TRBJ2-1; TRBD2 matches at 13 bases. CDR3 size: 16 residues. Unmatched junction bases numbered 11, after V lost 4 bases and J lost 10 bases. Germline V gene lookup returns CDR1 SGHRS and CDR2 YFSETQ. The CDR3 spells CASSGGLAGPVLEQFF. The DNA of the CDR3 is TGCGCCAGCAGCGGGGGACTAGCGGGACCCGTCCTGGAGCAGTTCTTC.

The chain is built from TRBV19 and TRBJ2-7; TRBD1 matches 8 bases. From germline, CDR1 is LNHDA and CDR2 SQIVND (reference sequence). The CDR3 extends over 12 amino acids. J was trimmed by 3 bases and V by 5 bases; bases with no gene match: 0. In nucleotides, the CDR3 is TGTGCCAGTAGTGACAGGGGCTACGAGCAGTACTTC. Translation: CASSDRGYEQYF.

The chain has TRBV6-6 and TRBJ2-7; TRBD1 might be the D (6 bases). Germline CDR1 MNHNY, CDR2 SVGAGI (reference sequence). The V gene lost 6 bases and the J gene lost 3 bases, with 18 bases spanning the gap. The CDR3 is 15 amino acids. The CDR3: CASSPAGTTNYEQYF. Written as DNA, the CDR3 is TGTGCCAGCAGCCCTGCCGGGACAACTAACTACGAGCAGTACTTC.

This chain uses TRBV6-5 with TRBJ1-1; no firm D call. Germline CDR1 MNHEY, CDR2 SVGAGI. CDR3 size: 13 residues. Trimming took off 5 bases at V and 7 bases at J, with 14 bases between the two ends. CDR3 nucleotides: TGTGCCAGCAGTGCACGACACCTGTTTGAAGCTTTCTTT. Translating it yields CASSARHLFEAFF.

This clone turned up a few times. The V gene is TRBV4-2, the J gene TRBJ2-1, with D perhaps matching TRBD2 (6 bases). The germline CDR1 and CDR2 sequences are LGHNA and YNFKEQ. CDR3 length equals 15 residues. Trimming removed 2 bases from V and 2 bases from J, with 10 bases in between. CDR3 protein: CASSQMPGAYNEQFF. In DNA form, the CDR3 reads TGTGCCAGCAGCCAAATGCCGGGAGCCTACAATGAGCAGTTCTTC.

The rearrangement uses TRBV19 and TRBJ2-5; possible D gene TRBD1, 6 bases. Germline V CDR1 and CDR2: LNHDA, SQIVND (reference sequence). There are 13 residues in the CDR3. Trimming took off 3 bases at V and 1 base at J, with 6 bases between the two ends. As DNA, the CDR3 is TGTGCCAGTAGTATGGACAGCCAAGAGACCCAGTACTTC. Translating it yields CASSMDSQETQYF.

The gene calls are TRBV19 and TRBJ2-7, with D possibly matching TRBD2 (6 bases). Germline lookup yields CDR1 LNHDA and CDR2 SQIVND (reference sequence). CDR3 length equals 14 residues. V was cut by 10 bases and J by 0 bases, with 16 bases left in between. This CDR3 is CATNPSVNSYEQYF. In DNA form, the CDR3 reads TGTGCCACCAATCCTAGCGTGAACTCCTACGAGCAGTACTTC.

The chain recombines TRBV6-1 with TRBJ2-1; the match to TRBD2 covers 8 bases. The CDR3 runs 14 residues. Germline V lookup: CDR1 MNHNS, CDR2 SASEGT. Unmatched junction bases numbered 9, after V lost 8 bases and J lost 6 bases. The CDR3 loop reads CASSQLAAGNEQFF. The CDR3 nucleotides read TGTGCCAGCTCACAACTAGCGGCCGGCAATGAGCAGTTCTTC.

The V and J genes are TRBV7-6 and TRBJ2-7; 13 positions match TRBD2. CDR1 is SGHVS, CDR2 FNYEAQ, per germline. Germline trimming cut 1 base from V and 4 bases from J; bases unmatched to any gene: 4. The CDR3 has 16 residues. The CDR3 spells CASSLGTSGSRYEQYF. CDR3 nucleotide sequence: TGTGCCAGCAGCTTAGGGACTAGCGGGAGTAGGTACGAGCAGTACTTC.

The chain carries TRBV2 and TRBJ2-1; 8 bases are a match to TRBD2. V gave up 7 bases and J gave up 8 bases; unmatched junction bases: 10. The CDR3 runs to 14 residues. The germline CDR1 and CDR2 sequences are SNHLY and FYNNEI. This chain's CDR3 is CASNPGGPSDEQFF. DNA of the CDR3: TGTGCCAGCAATCCGGGAGGGCCGAGTGATGAGCAGTTCTTC.

V and J are TRBV5-1 and TRBJ1-1; 9 bases are a match to TRBD1. This CDR3 spans 15 amino acids. The ends lost 4 bases at V and 6 bases at J; junction bases unmatched: 10. Per germline, CDR1 SGHRS and CDR2 YFSETQ. In DNA, the CDR3 is TGCGCCAGCAGCATTACAGGGGGCGCTTCCCCTGAAGCTTTCTTT. Protein: CASSITGGASPEAFF.

V gene TRBV29-1 combines with J gene TRBJ1-1; the D gene is possibly TRBD1 (5 bases). The CDR3 is made up of 14 amino acids. CDR1 is SQVTM and CDR2 is ANQGSEA in the germline V gene. Deletions cut 4 bases from V and 3 bases from J, with 15 bases between. CDR3 DNA: TGCAGCGTTGTTGGGCGTGAAGGGGACACTGAAGCTTTCTTT. Its translation: CSVVGREGDTEAFF.

The chain joins TRBV18 to TRBJ1-1, with a weak D call TRBD1 (6 bases). Germline assignment: CDR1 KGHSH and CDR2 LQKENI. This CDR3 has 15 amino acids. V was pared by 3 bases and J by 4 bases, with 15 bases between. Written as DNA, the CDR3 is TGTGCCAGCTCACCTCAGGGGCCTATGGGCACTGAAGCTTTCTTT. It is translated as CASSPQGPMGTEAFF. Filled out from reference TRBV18 and TRBJ1-1, the complete variable domain reads NAGVMQNPRHLVRRRGQEARLRCSPMKGHSHVYWYRQLPEEGLKFMVYLQKENIIDESGMPKERFSAEFPKEGPSILRIQQVVRGDSAAYFCASSPQGPMGTEAFFGQGTRLTVV.

This chain connects TRBV2 to TRBJ2-1; 10 nucleotides line up with TRBD2. CDR1 is SNHLY and CDR2 is FYNNEI in the germline V gene. V shed 7 bases, J shed 6 bases, and the junction held 9 bases outside the gene matches. The CDR3 loop spans 15 amino acids. CDR3 sequence (DNA): TGTGCCAGCATTCGCCTAGCGGGAGAGGGCAATGAGCAGTTCTTC. Protein product: CASIRLAGEGNEQFF. The variable domain in full, completed from reference TRBV2 and TRBJ2-1, reads EPEVTQTPSHQVTQMGQEVILRCVPISNHLYFYWYRQILGQKVEFLVSFYNNEISEKSEIFDDQFSVERPDGSNFTLKIRSTKLEDSAMYFCASIRLAGEGNEQFFGPGTRLTVL.

The rearrangement links TRBV15 to TRBJ1-5; no firm D call. The ends were cut back, 0 bases at V and 7 bases at J, with 13 bases in the middle. Germline CDR1 is LNHNV and CDR2 is YYDKDF (reference sequence). CDR3 length equals 15 residues. The CDR3 loop is CATSRDTVGGQPQHF. The CDR3 region has the DNA TGTGCCACCAGCAGAGATACAGTAGGTGGGCAGCCCCAGCATTTT.

The rearrangement joins TRBV6-5 to TRBJ1-1, with D hard to call. CDR3 length equals 14 residues. From germline, CDR1 is MNHEY and CDR2 SVGAGI. With 7 bases removed from V and 2 bases from J, the gap between germline ends came to 14 bases. CDR3 sequence reads: CASTEGSLNTEAFF. In nucleotides, the CDR3 is TGTGCCAGCACCGAAGGTAGCCTAAACACTGAAGCTTTCTTT.